The rows below give T cell receptor beta chains drawn from one sample of a study of T cells after yellow fever vaccination. Using its own MiXCR run on the 5' RACE reads, TCRdb lists one record per CDR3 protein. The table lists roughly 500,000 distinct CDR3 sequences, approximately 21% of them singletons. Specimen: PBMCs, collected 15 days after the yellow fever booster vaccination. The receptor set was obtained from a man in his thirties or forties who received the YFV17D yellow fever vaccine. CDR3s include the opening cysteine and the closing phenylalanine or tryptophan. The order of the fields is D gene, J gene, V gene, clone size, CDR3 protein, CDR3 DNA. A D gene is named only where the DNA matches it firmly. Clone size is stated in some rows and not others, as once, few, many or a class when expanded.

>.|TRBJ2-1|TRBV9|.
CASSVEGVHNEQFF
TGTGCCAGCAGCGTAGAGGGAGTCCACAATGAGCAGTTCTTC
>.|TRBJ2-3|TRBV20-1|many
CSAVSEDSTDTQYF
TGCAGTGCTGTAAGTGAAGATAGCACAGATACGCAGTATTTT
>TRBD1|TRBJ1-5|TRBV5-6|once
CASSLLTGGEGQPQHF
TGTGCCAGCAGTCTTTTAACAGGGGGAGAGGGCCAGCCCCAGCATTTT
>.|TRBJ2-7|TRBV12-3/TRBV12-4|few
CASSFAGAHEQYF
TGTGCCAGCAGTTTTGCAGGGGCCCACGAGCAGTACTTC
>.|TRBJ2-5|TRBV20-1|.
CSARDPKGEGETQYF
TGCAGTGCTAGAGATCCGAAGGGCGAGGGAGAGACCCAGTACTTC
>.|TRBJ2-3|TRBV12-3/TRBV12-4|.
CASSTNTDTQYF
TGTGCCAGCAGTACTAACACAGATACGCAGTATTTT
>.|TRBJ2-5|TRBV7-2|.
CASSLVRERGETQYF
TGTGCCAGCAGCTTAGTCCGGGAGAGGGGAGAGACCCAGTACTTC
>TRBD2|TRBJ2-5|TRBV5-4|few
CASRHVLAGQETQYF
TGTGCCAGCAGACACGTCCTAGCGGGACAAGAGACCCAGTACTTC
>TRBD1|TRBJ1-3|TRBV10-3|.
CANLPRPGQGSGNTIYF
TGTGCCAACCTTCCTCGTCCGGGACAGGGATCTGGAAACACCATATATTTT
>TRBD1|TRBJ1-2|TRBV6-1|.
CASSPERGRGYTF
TGTGCCAGCAGCCCCGAGAGGGGGCGAGGCTACACCTTC
>.|TRBJ2-5|TRBV6-1|few
CASSRRDQETQYF
TGTGCCAGCAGTAGAAGAGACCAAGAGACCCAGTACTTC
>.|TRBJ2-2|TRBV7-2|many
CASSLGGSTGELFF
TGCGCCAGCAGCTTGGGAGGAAGCACCGGGGAGCTGTTTTTT
>TRBD2|TRBJ2-5|TRBV3-1|few
CASSHLAGGSETQYF
TGTGCCAGCAGCCATTTAGCGGGAGGGTCTGAGACCCAGTACTTC
>.|TRBJ1-5|TRBV20-1|many
CSARTSDNQPQHF
TGCAGTGCTAGGACGTCAGACAATCAGCCCCAGCATTTT
>.|TRBJ2-7|TRBV3-1|few
CASSRLSEQYF
TGTGCCAGCAGCCGCCTTTCCGAGCAGTACTTC
>TRBD2|TRBJ2-5|TRBV9|.
CASSPSGGDLQETQYF
TGTGCCAGCAGCCCAAGTGGGGGGGATCTACAAGAGACCCAGTACTTC
>TRBD2|TRBJ2-2|TRBV7-2|few
CASSPRLAGWLGELFF
TGTGCCAGCAGCCCCCGACTAGCGGGATGGTTGGGGGAGCTGTTTTTT
>TRBD2|TRBJ2-5|TRBV7-2|few
CASSSFGGRGWETQYF
TGTGCCAGCAGCTCTTTTGGCGGGAGAGGGTGGGAGACCCAGTACTTC
>.|TRBJ1-5|TRBV18|.
CASSPRQGGDQPQHF
TGTGCCAGCTCACCGAGGCAGGGCGGAGATCAGCCCCAGCATTTT
>TRBD2|TRBJ2-2|TRBV15|.
CATSRVEGGLDTGELFF
TGTGCCACCAGCAGAGTGGAGGGAGGGCTGGACACCGGGGAGCTGTTTTTT
>.|TRBJ2-5|TRBV6-2/TRBV6-3|few
CASSYSAGVKTQYF
TGTGCCAGCAGTTACTCGGCAGGGGTGAAGACCCAGTACTTC
>.|TRBJ1-5|TRBV20-1|.
CSARTRGNQPQHF
TGCAGTGCTAGAACCAGGGGAAATCAGCCCCAGCATTTT
>TRBD1|TRBJ2-1|TRBV5-1|.
CASSRGTALYNEQFF
TGCGCCAGCAGTCGTGGGACAGCGTTATACAATGAGCAGTTCTTC
>.|TRBJ2-1|TRBV28|.
CASSFIGTYNEQFF
TGTGCCAGCAGTTTTATTGGGACCTACAATGAGCAGTTCTTC
>.|TRBJ2-7|TRBV19|.
CASQGGKSYEQYF
TGTGCCAGTCAAGGGGGGAAATCCTACGAGCAGTACTTC
>.|TRBJ1-6|TRBV12-3/TRBV12-4|few
CASSLILVDSPLHF
TGTGCCAGCAGTTTGATTTTGGTAGATTCACCCCTCCACTTT
>TRBD2|TRBJ2-2|TRBV5-5|.
CASSTDPGLAGTGELFF
TGTGCCAGCAGCACCGATCCGGGACTAGCGGGAACCGGGGAGCTGTTTTTT
>.|TRBJ2-3|TRBV30|few
CAWTRSSDTQYF
TGTGCCTGGACCCGAAGTAGTGATACGCAGTATTTT
>TRBD2|TRBJ2-3|TRBV20-1|few
CSSLGAGGGTDTQYF
TGCAGCAGCCTTGGAGCGGGAGGGGGCACAGATACGCAGTATTTT